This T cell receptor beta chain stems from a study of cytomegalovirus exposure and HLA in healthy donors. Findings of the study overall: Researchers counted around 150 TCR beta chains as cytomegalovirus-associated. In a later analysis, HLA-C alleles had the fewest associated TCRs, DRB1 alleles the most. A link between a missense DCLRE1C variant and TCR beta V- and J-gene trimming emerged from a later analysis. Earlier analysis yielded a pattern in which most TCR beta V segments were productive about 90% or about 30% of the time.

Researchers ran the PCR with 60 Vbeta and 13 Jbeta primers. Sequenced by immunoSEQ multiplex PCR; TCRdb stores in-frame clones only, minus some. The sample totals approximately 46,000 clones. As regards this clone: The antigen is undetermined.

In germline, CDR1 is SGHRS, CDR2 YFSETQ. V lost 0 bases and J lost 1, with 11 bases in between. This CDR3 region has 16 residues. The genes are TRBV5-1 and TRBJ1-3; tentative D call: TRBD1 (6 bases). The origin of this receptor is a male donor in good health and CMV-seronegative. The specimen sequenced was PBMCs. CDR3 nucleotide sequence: TGCGCCAGCAGCTTGGGAGACAGGAAGTCTGGAAACACCATATATTTT. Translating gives CASSLGDRKSGNTIYF.